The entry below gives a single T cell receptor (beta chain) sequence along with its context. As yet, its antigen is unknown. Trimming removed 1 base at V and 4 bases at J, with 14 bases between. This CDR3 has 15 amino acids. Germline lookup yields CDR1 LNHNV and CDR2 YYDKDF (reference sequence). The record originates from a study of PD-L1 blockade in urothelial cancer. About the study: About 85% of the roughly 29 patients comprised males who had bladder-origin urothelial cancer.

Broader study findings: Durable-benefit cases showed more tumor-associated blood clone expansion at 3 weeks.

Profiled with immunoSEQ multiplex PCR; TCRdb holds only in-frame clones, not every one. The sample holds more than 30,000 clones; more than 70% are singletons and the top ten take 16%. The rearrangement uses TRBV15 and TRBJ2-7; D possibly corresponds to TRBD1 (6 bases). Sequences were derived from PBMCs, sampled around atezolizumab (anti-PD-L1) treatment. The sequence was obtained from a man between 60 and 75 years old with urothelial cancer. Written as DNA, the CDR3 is TGTGCCACCAGCAGAGGGGGGACATCTTCTTACGAGCAGTACTTC. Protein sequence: CATSRGGTSSYEQYF.